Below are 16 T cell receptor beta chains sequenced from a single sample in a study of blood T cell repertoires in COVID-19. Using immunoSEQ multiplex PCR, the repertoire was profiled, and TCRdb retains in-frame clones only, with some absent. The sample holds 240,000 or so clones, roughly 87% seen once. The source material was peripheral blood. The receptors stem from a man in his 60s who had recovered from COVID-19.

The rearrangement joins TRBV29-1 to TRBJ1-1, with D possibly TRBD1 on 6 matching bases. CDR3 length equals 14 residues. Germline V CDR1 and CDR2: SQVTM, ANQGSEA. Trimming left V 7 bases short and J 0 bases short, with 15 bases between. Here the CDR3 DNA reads TGCAGCGCCGGGCCGGGACAAATGAACACTGAAGCTTTCTTT. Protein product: CSAGPGQMNTEAFF.

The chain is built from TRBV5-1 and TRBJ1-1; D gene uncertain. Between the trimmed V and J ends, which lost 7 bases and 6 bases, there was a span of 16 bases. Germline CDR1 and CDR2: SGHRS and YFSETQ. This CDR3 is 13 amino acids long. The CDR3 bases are TGCGCCAGCTCGCCCGGGAGGGTCGCTGAAGCTTTCTTT. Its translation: CASSPGRVAEAFF.

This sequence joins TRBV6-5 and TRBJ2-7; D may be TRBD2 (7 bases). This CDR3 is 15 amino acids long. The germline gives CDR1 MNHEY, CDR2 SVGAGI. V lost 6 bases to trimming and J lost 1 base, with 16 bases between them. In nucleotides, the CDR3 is TGTGCCAGCAGAAAGGGGGAGGGTACTTCCTACGAGCAGTACTTC. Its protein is CASRKGEGTSYEQYF.

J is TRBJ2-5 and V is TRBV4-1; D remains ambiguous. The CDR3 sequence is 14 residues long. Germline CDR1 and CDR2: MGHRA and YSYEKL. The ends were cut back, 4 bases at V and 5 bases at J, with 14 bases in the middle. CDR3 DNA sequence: TGCGCCAGCAGCCCTCCAGGTGGGTCCGAGACCCAGTACTTC. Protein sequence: CASSPPGGSETQYF.

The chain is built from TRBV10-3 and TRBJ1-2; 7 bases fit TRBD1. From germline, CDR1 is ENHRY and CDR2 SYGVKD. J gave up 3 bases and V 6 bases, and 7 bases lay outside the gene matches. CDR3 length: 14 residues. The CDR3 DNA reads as TGTGCCATCAGGGGGACAGACTCATACTATGGCTACACCTTC. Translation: CAIRGTDSYYGYTF.

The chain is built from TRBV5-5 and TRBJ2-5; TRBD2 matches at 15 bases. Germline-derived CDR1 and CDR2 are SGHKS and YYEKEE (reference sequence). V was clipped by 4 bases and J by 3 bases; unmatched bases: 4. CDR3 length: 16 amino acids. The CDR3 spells CASSPGLAGGKETQYF. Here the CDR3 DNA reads TGTGCCAGCAGCCCGGGACTAGCGGGGGGCAAAGAGACCCAGTACTTC.

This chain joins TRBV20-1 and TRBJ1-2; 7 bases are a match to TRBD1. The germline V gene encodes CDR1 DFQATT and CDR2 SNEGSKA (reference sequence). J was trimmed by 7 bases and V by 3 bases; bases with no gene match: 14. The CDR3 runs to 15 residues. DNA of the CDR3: TGCAGTGCTAGTGCTGGACAGGCTCCCGTGCGTGGCTACACCTTC. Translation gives CSASAGQAPVRGYTF.

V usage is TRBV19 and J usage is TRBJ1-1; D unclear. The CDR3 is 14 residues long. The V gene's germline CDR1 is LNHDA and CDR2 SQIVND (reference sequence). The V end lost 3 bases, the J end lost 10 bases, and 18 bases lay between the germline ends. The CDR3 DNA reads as TGTGCCAGTAGTATGTATTCTGAAGCTATGTCAGCTTTCTTT. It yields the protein CASSMYSEAMSAFF.

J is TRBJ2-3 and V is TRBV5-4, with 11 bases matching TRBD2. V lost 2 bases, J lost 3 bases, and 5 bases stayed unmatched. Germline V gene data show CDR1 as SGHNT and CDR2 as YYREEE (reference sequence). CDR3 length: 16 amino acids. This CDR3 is CASSLLAGVITDTQYF. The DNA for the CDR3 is TGTGCCAGCAGCTTACTAGCGGGGGTAATTACAGATACGCAGTATTTT.

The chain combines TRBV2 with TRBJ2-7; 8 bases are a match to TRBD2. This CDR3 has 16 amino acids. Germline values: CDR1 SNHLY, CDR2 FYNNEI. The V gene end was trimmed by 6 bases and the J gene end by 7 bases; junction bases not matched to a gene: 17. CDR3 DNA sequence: TGTGCCAGCAGCCTTACCCTCCTAGCGGGTTTTGGGGAGCAGTACTTC. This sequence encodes CASSLTLLAGFGEQYF.

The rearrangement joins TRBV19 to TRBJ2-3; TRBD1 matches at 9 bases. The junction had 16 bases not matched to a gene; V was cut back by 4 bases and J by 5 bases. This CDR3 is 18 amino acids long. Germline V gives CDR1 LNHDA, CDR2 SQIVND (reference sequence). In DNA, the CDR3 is TGTGCCAGTAGTACAAGGGGGGGAGGACAGGGGAATAGAGATACGCAGTATTTT. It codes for CASSTRGGGQGNRDTQYF.

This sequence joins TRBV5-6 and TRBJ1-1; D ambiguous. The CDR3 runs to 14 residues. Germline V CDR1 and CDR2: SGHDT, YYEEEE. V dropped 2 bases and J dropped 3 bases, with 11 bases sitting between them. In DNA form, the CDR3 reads TGTGCCAGCAGCTTTCGCCCCGGAGACACTGAAGCTTTCTTT. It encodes CASSFRPGDTEAFF.

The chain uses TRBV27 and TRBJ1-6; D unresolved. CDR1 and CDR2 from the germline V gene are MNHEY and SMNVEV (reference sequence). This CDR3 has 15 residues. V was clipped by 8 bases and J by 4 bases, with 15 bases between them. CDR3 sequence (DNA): TGTGCCAGCCATCTGGGGAGGATTTATAATTCACCCCTCCACTTT. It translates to CASHLGRIYNSPLHF.

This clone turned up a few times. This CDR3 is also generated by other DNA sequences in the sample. Here the CDR3 DNA reads TGCGCCAGCAGCTTGACAGCAGATCAGCCCCAGCATTTT. It is translated as CASSLTADQPQHF. This chain joins TRBV5-1 and TRBJ1-5, with D unresolved. Germline CDR1 reads SGHRS; CDR2 reads YFSETQ. CDR3 length: 13 residues. V was trimmed by 1 base and J by 5 bases, leaving 7 bases between them.

CDR3: CAISERASGGAMEQFF. CDR3 in DNA: TGTGCCATCAGTGAGAGGGCTAGCGGGGGGGCGATGGAGCAGTTCTTC. V is TRBV10-3 and J is TRBJ2-1; 12 bases fit TRBD2. Germline V lookup: CDR1 ENHRY, CDR2 SYGVKD. The junction had 9 bases not matched to a gene; V was cut back by 2 bases and J by 10 bases. The CDR3 contains 16 residues.

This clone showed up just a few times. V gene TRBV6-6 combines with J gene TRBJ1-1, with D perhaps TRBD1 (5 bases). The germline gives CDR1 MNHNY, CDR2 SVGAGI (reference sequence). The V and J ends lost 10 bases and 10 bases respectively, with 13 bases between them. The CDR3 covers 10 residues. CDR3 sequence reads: CATKQGIAFF. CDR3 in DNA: TGTGCCACCAAGCAGGGCATAGCTTTCTTT.